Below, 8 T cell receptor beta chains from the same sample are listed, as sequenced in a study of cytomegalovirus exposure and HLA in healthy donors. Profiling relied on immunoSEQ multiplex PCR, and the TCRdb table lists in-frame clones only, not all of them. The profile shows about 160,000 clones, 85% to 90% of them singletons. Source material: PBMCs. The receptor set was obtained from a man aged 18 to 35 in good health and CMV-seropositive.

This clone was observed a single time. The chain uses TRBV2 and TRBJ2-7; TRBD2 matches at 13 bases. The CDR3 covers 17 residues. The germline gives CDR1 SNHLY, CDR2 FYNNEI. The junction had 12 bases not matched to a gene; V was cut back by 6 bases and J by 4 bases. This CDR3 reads CASSYLTSGRAGYEQYF. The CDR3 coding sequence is TGTGCCAGCAGCTACCTTACTAGCGGGAGGGCCGGTTACGAGCAGTACTTC.

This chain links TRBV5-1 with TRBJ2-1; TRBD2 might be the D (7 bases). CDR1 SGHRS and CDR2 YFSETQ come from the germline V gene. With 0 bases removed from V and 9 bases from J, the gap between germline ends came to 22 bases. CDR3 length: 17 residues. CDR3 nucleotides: TGCGCCAGCAGCTTGGGGGTTGGGGGCGGGAGACCCTCTGAGCAGTTCTTC. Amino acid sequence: CASSLGVGGGRPSEQFF. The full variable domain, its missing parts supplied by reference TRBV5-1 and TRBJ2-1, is KAGVTQTPRYLIKTRGQQVTLSCSPISGHRSVSWYQQTPGQGLQFLFEYFSETQRNKGNFPGRFSGRQFSNSRSEMNVSTLELGDSALYLCASSLGVGGGRPSEQFFGPGTRLTVL.

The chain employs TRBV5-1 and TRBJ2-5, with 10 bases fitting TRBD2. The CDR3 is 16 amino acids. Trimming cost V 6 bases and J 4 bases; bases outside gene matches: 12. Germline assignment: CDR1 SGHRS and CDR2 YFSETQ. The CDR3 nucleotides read TGCGCCAGCAATGAGGGTCTAGCGGGAGATGTAGAGACCCAGTACTTC. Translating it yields CASNEGLAGDVETQYF.

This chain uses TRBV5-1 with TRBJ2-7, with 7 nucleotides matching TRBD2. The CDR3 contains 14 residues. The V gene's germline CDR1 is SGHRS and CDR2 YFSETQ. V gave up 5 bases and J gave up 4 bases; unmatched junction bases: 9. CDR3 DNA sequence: TGCGCCAGCAGTAGAGCTAGCGGATTGTACGAGCAGTACTTC. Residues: CASSRASGLYEQYF.

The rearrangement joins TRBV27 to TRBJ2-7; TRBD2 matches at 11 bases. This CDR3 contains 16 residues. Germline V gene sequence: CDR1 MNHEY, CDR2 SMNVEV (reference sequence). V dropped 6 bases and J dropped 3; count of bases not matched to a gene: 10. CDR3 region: CASRSPRLAGNYEQYF. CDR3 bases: TGTGCCAGCAGGAGCCCAAGACTAGCGGGGAACTACGAGCAGTACTTC.

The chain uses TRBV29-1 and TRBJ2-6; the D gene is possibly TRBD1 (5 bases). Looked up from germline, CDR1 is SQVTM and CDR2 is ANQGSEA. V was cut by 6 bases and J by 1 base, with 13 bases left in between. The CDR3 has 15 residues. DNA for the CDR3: TGCAGCGTCCTACAGGAGTTATCTGGGGCCAACGTCCTGACTTTC. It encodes CSVLQELSGANVLTF.

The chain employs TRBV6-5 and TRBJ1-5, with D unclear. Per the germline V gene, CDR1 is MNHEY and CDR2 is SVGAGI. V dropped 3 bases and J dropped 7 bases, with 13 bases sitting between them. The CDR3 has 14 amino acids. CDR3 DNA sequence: TGTGCCAGCAGTTATACGCGGATAGAGCAGCCCCAGCATTTT. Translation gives CASSYTRIEQPQHF.

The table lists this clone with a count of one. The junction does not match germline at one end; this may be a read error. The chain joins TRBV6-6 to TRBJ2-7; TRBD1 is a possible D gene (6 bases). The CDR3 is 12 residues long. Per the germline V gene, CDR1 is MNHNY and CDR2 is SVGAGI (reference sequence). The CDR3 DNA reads TGTGCCAGCAGCTCAATCACAGGGTCTTCCGACTTC. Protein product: CASSSITGSSDF.